Below are 27 T cell receptor beta chains sequenced from a single sample in a study of cytomegalovirus exposure and HLA in healthy donors. 13 Jbeta primers and 60 Vbeta primers were used for the PCR. Profiling relied on immunoSEQ multiplex PCR, and the TCRdb table lists in-frame clones only, not all of them. The sample has 150,000 to 200,000 clones, 70% to 90% seen once. The sample comprised PBMCs. The receptor set was obtained from a girl under 18 in good health and CMV-seropositive.

This clone was counted a few times. V is TRBV9 and J is TRBJ1-1; D might be TRBD1 (5 bases). This CDR3 has 15 amino acids. V was trimmed by 1 base and J by 3 bases, leaving 13 bases between them. CDR1 is SGDLS and CDR2 is YYNGEE in the germline V gene. CDR3 in amino acids: CASSVPLGEDTEAFF. The CDR3 nucleotides read TGTGCCAGCAGCGTACCCTTAGGGGAGGACACTGAAGCTTTCTTT.

The chain uses TRBV10-3 and TRBJ1-6; 9 nucleotides agree with TRBD1. This CDR3 comprises 15 residues. Germline assignment: CDR1 ENHRY and CDR2 SYGVKD. J lost 10 bases, V lost 2 bases, and 6 bases had no gene match. In nucleotides, the CDR3 is TGTGCCATCAGTGAGGGGGACAGGGTACGGTCACCCCTCCACTTT. Residues: CAISEGDRVRSPLHF.

Notes on this clone: The sample holds other DNA sequences that translate to the same CDR3. The rearrangement links TRBV10-3 to TRBJ1-1; 7 bases match TRBD1. Germline loops: CDR1 ENHRY, CDR2 SYGVKD. The CDR3 length is 14 residues. The V segment lost 11 bases and the J segment 2 bases; nucleotides outside the gene matches: 11. CDR3 loop: CASSPRGQNTEAFF. CDR3 nucleotide sequence: TGTGCCTCCTCCCCGAGGGGGCAAAACACTGAAGCTTTCTTT.

This chain links TRBV12-5 with TRBJ2-3, with TRBD2 matching over 13 bases. Germline V gene lookup returns CDR1 LGHNT and CDR2 FRNRAP. The CDR3 extends over 18 amino acids. The ends lost 2 bases at V and 1 base at J; junction bases unmatched: 6. In DNA form, the CDR3 reads TGTGCTAGTGGTTTGCCGCGACTAGCGGGGGGCGGCACAGATACGCAGTATTTT. Translated: CASGLPRLAGGGTDTQYF.

This chain links TRBV6-1 with TRBJ1-6; 7 bases fit TRBD1. With V trimmed by 8 bases and J by 3 bases, 4 bases remained unmatched. The CDR3 is 14 amino acids. Germline V gene sequence: CDR1 MNHNS, CDR2 SASEGT. The CDR3 loop is CASGQASYNSPLHF. CDR3 DNA sequence: TGTGCCAGCGGACAGGCCAGCTATAATTCACCCCTCCACTTT.

The V gene is TRBV7-3, the J gene TRBJ2-5; 11 nucleotides match TRBD2. This CDR3 comprises 16 residues. CDR1 and CDR2 (germline): SGHTA, FQGTGA. The ends lost 0 bases at V and 1 base at J; junction bases unmatched: 1. The CDR3 reads CASSLTSGGGQETQYF. In nucleotides, the CDR3 is TGTGCCAGCAGCTTAACTAGCGGGGGGGGCCAAGAGACCCAGTACTTC.

V usage is TRBV9 and J usage is TRBJ1-3; D remains unclear. Trimming removed 3 bases from V and 4 bases from J, with 8 bases in between. The CDR3 has 13 residues. CDR1 and CDR2 (germline): SGDLS, YYNGEE. The CDR3: CASSGGGGNTIYF. The CDR3 DNA is TGTGCCAGCAGCGGGGGAGGGGGAAACACCATATATTTT.

The table lists this clone with a count of one. This rearrangement joins TRBV25-1 to TRBJ1-1; D is undetermined. Germline V gives CDR1 MGHDK, CDR2 SYGVNS. CDR3 length equals 15 residues. Trimming cost V 1 base and J 0 bases, with 9 bases left between them. The CDR3 DNA reads TGTGCCAGCAGTGAATCTCCGGGATTGAACACTGAAGCTTTCTTT. Translated, it gives CASSESPGLNTEAFF.

This chain joins TRBV10-3 and TRBJ2-1, with D tentatively TRBD1 (6 bases). V was shortened by 9 bases and J by 0 bases, with 15 bases between the two germline ends. Germline V CDR1 and CDR2: ENHRY, SYGVKD. The CDR3 spans 15 residues. CDR3 nucleotide sequence: TGTGCCATACAGGGTTTCCCCCTCTCCTACAATGAGCAGTTCTTC. Translating gives CAIQGFPLSYNEQFF.

This clone was seen a single time. This chain connects TRBV7-8 to TRBJ2-7; 9 nucleotides align to TRBD1. The CDR3 covers 14 residues. After removal of 5 bases from V and 5 bases from J, the junction contained 7 bases not matched to a gene. Germline assignment: CDR1 SGHVS and CDR2 FQNEAQ. CDR3: CASSRRDRVNEQYF. The CDR3 DNA reads TGTGCCAGCAGCCGCCGGGACAGGGTGAACGAGCAGTACTTC.

The chain carries TRBV19 and TRBJ1-5, with D perhaps TRBD1 (5 bases). The germline CDR1 and CDR2 sequences are LNHDA and SQIVND (reference sequence). This CDR3 is 15 amino acids long. V was cut by 3 bases and J by 8 bases, with 17 bases left in between. CDR3: CASSIGGLGGEPQHF. The CDR3 DNA sequence: TGTGCCAGTAGTATCGGTGGGTTGGGGGGTGAGCCCCAGCATTTT.

This clone has more than one count but fewer than ten. The J gene is TRBJ1-1, the V gene TRBV7-6; 7 nucleotides match TRBD1. The CDR3 has 17 residues. V shed 1 base and J 0 bases; nucleotides not matched to a gene: 8. Germline lookup yields CDR1 SGHVS and CDR2 FNYEAQ. The CDR3 region is CASSLGKTGILNTEAFF. CDR3 bases: TGTGCCAGCAGCTTAGGCAAGACAGGGATTCTGAACACTGAAGCTTTCTTT. Full variable domain (rest looked up from reference TRBV7-6 and TRBJ1-1): GAGVSQSPRYKVTKRGQDVALRCDPISGHVSLYWYRQALGQGPEFLTYFNYEAQQDKSGLPNDRFSAERPEGSISTLTIQRTEQRDSAMYRCASSLGKTGILNTEAFFGQGTRLTVV.

V usage is TRBV18 and J usage is TRBJ2-3, with 10 bases fitting TRBD1. This CDR3 spans 13 amino acids. Per germline, CDR1 KGHSH and CDR2 LQKENI. The ends lost 8 bases at V and 4 bases at J; junction bases unmatched: 3. This CDR3 reads CASGQGVADTQYF. The CDR3 DNA reads TGTGCCAGCGGACAGGGGGTCGCAGATACGCAGTATTTT. The full variable domain, in which reference TRBV18 and TRBJ2-3 provide the parts outside the CDR3, is NAGVMQNPRHLVRRRGQEARLRCSPMKGHSHVYWYRQLPEEGLKFMVYLQKENIIDESGMPKERFSAEFPKEGPSILRIQQVVRGDSAAYFCASGQGVADTQYFGPGTRLTVL.

The chain combines TRBV28 with TRBJ1-2; 7 bases map to TRBD1. The CDR3 sequence is 17 residues long. The V gene end was trimmed by 3 bases and the J gene end by 0 bases; junction bases not matched to a gene: 10. Germline CDR1 is MDHEN and CDR2 is SYDVKM. The CDR3 DNA reads as TGTGCCAGCAGTTTTTCTACCAGGGGGGACACTAACTATGGCTACACCTTC. Translation: CASSFSTRGDTNYGYTF.

The rearrangement joins TRBV6-5 to TRBJ2-7; 12 positions match TRBD2. V dropped 6 bases and J dropped 6; count of bases not matched to a gene: 9. The CDR3 loop spans 15 amino acids. CDR1 is MNHEY and CDR2 is SVGAGI in the germline V gene. The CDR3 here is CASSRATSGGTEQYF. The CDR3 region has the DNA TGTGCCAGCAGCCGCGCGACTAGCGGGGGAACCGAGCAGTACTTC.

The V call is TRBV4-2, the J call TRBJ1-1; D is undetermined. The CDR3 loop spans 14 amino acids. V was clipped by 0 bases and J by 1 base, with 6 bases between them. Germline loops: CDR1 LGHNA, CDR2 YNFKEQ. CDR3: CASSQDFRNTEAFF. The CDR3 DNA follows: TGTGCCAGCAGCCAAGACTTCAGGAACACTGAAGCTTTCTTT.

This clone was seen a few times. The rearrangement joins TRBV25-1 to TRBJ2-5; 8 bases match TRBD2. The CDR3 runs 12 residues. Germline trimming cut 8 bases from V and 4 bases from J; bases unmatched to any gene: 3. CDR1 is MGHDK and CDR2 is SYGVNS in the germline V gene. DNA of the CDR3: TGTGCCAGCGGCCGGGGGGGAGAGACCCAGTACTTC. This sequence encodes CASGRGGETQYF.

The sample holds one count of this clone. The chain joins TRBV18 to TRBJ2-4, with a possible D match to TRBD2 (5 bases). CDR3 length equals 15 residues. Per the germline V gene, CDR1 is KGHSH and CDR2 is LQKENI. Trimming took off 5 bases at V and 0 bases at J, with 11 bases between the two ends. The CDR3 protein is CASSGESIAKNIQYF. CDR3 sequence (DNA): TGTGCCAGCTCAGGGGAGAGTATAGCCAAAAACATTCAGTACTTC.

The rearrangement joins TRBV5-1 to TRBJ2-7, with 11 bases that match TRBD2. After removal of 0 bases from V and 2 bases from J, the junction contained 4 bases not matched to a gene. CDR3 length: 16 residues. Germline assignment: CDR1 SGHRS and CDR2 YFSETQ. The CDR3 sequence is CASSLVGSGGAYEQYF. The CDR3 region has the DNA TGCGCCAGCAGCTTGGTGGGTAGCGGGGGGGCCTACGAGCAGTACTTC. Drawing the rest from reference TRBV5-1 and TRBJ2-7, the complete variable domain is KAGVTQTPRYLIKTRGQQVTLSCSPISGHRSVSWYQQTPGQGLQFLFEYFSETQRNKGNFPGRFSGRQFSNSRSEMNVSTLELGDSALYLCASSLVGSGGAYEQYFGPGTRLTVT.

This clone has only a few counts. The rearrangement joins TRBV9 to TRBJ1-6; D is unclear. The germline V gene encodes CDR1 SGDLS and CDR2 YYNGEE. The V and J ends lost 3 bases and 8 bases respectively, with 15 bases between them. The CDR3 sequence is 15 residues long. CDR3 DNA: TGTGCCAGCAGCGCATATGTCCTCGGGGATTCACCCCTCCACTTT. Residues: CASSAYVLGDSPLHF. The complete variable domain, with remaining parts taken from reference TRBV9 and TRBJ1-6, reads DSGVTQTPKHLITATGQRVTLRCSPRSGDLSVYWYQQSLDQGLQFLIQYYNGEERAKGNILERFSAQQFPDLHSELNLSSLELGDSALYFCASSAYVLGDSPLHFGNGTRLTVT.

The gene calls are TRBV28 and TRBJ1-2, with a tentative D call TRBD1 (5 bases). The V and J ends lost 3 bases and 6 bases respectively, with 20 bases between them. The CDR3 is 16 amino acids. Germline CDR1 and CDR2: MDHEN and SYDVKM. The CDR3 DNA sequence: TGTGCCAGCAGTTTGGGGGGGGTACCTGCTAATCATGGCTACACCTTC. Its protein product is CASSLGGVPANHGYTF.

This clone showed up just once. The rearrangement links TRBV5-4 to TRBJ2-7, with 9 positions matching TRBD1. The germline V gene encodes CDR1 SGHNT and CDR2 YYREEE (reference sequence). CDR3 length equals 15 residues. V shed 0 bases and J 2 bases; nucleotides not matched to a gene: 3. The CDR3 region has the DNA TGTGCCAGCAGCTTGGAGGGACAGGGAACCTACGAGCAGTACTTC. As protein: CASSLEGQGTYEQYF.

CDR3 in amino acids: CASSFGPPEAEAFF. The CDR3, as DNA: TGTGCCAGCAGTTTTGGCCCCCCTGAGGCTGAAGCTTTCTTT. This chain joins TRBV27 and TRBJ1-1, with no clear D. Germline CDR1 and CDR2: MNHEY and SMNVEV (reference sequence). The CDR3 is 14 amino acids. Between the trimmed V and J ends, which lost 3 bases and 6 bases, there was a span of 14 bases.

The J gene is TRBJ2-7, the V gene TRBV6-5, with TRBD1 identical over 8 bases. Per the germline V gene, CDR1 is MNHEY and CDR2 is SVGAGI. CDR3 length: 15 residues. The ends lost 0 bases at V and 4 bases at J; junction bases unmatched: 5. The CDR3 coding sequence is TGTGCCAGCAGTTACTCTGACAGGGGAATGTACGAGCAGTACTTC. As protein: CASSYSDRGMYEQYF.

The chain has TRBV5-4 and TRBJ1-1; 8 bases are shared with TRBD1. J was trimmed by 3 bases and V by 4 bases; bases with no gene match: 5. CDR3 length: 14 residues. Germline CDR1 SGHNT, CDR2 YYREEE (reference sequence). The CDR3 DNA is TGTGCCAGCAGCAAGGGACAGGCCTACACTGAAGCTTTCTTT. It translates to CASSKGQAYTEAFF.

The table lists this clone with a few counts. CDR3 DNA: TGTGCCAGCAGCTTAGGGCAGGCCTCCTACGAGCAGTACTTC. Translating it yields CASSLGQASYEQYF. The V gene is TRBV11-2, the J gene TRBJ2-7; D unclear. Deletions cut 1 base from V and 0 bases from J, with 7 bases between. Germline CDR1 and CDR2: SGHAT and FQNNGV. The length of the CDR3 is 14 residues.

The chain couples TRBV27 to TRBJ1-1; tentatively, D is TRBD1 (5 bases). Trimming pared 3 bases from V and 7 bases from J, leaving 15 bases between. The germline V gene encodes CDR1 MNHEY and CDR2 SMNVEV (reference sequence). The CDR3 runs 14 residues. The CDR3 bases are TGTGCCAGCAGTTTCGCCAAGACGGGGGTTGAAGCTTTCTTT. Translating it yields CASSFAKTGVEAFF.